The 13 T cell receptor beta chains given below trace back to one sample, sequenced in a study of blood T cell repertoires in COVID-19. The data were produced by immunoSEQ multiplex PCR, yet TCRdb's version contains in-frame clones alone and is incomplete. The repertoire consists of approximately 150,000 clones, with around 83% occurring once and the leading ten covering about 8.1%. The sequenced material came from peripheral blood. The receptors come from a man younger than 40 with COVID-19, enrolled during active disease.

This clone was seen just once. The chain is built from TRBV27 and TRBJ2-7; 15 bases align to TRBD2. Germline V gene data show CDR1 as MNHEY and CDR2 as SMNVEV (reference sequence). The V gene end was trimmed by 5 bases and the J gene end by 7 bases; junction bases not matched to a gene: 6. This CDR3 region has 15 residues. Here the CDR3 reads CASSDGLAGGEEQYF. CDR3 DNA sequence: TGTGCCAGCAGTGATGGACTAGCGGGAGGGGAGGAGCAGTACTTC.

The chain links TRBV7-9 to TRBJ1-1; the match to TRBD1 covers 7 bases. V lost 1 base, J lost 5 bases, and 1 base stayed unmatched. Germline V lookup: CDR1 SEHNR, CDR2 FQNEAQ (reference sequence). This CDR3 region has 13 residues. CDR3 DNA sequence: TGTGCCAGCAGCTTAGGACAGGGTACTGAAGCTTTCTTT. It codes for CASSLGQGTEAFF. Full variable domain (rest looked up from reference TRBV7-9 and TRBJ1-1): DTGVSQNPRHKITKRGQNVTFRCDPISEHNRLYWYRQTLGQGPEFLTYFQNEAQLEKSRLLSDRFSAERPKGSFSTLEIQRTEQGDSAMYLCASSLGQGTEAFFGQGTRLTVV.

J is TRBJ2-2 and V is TRBV6-5; 7 bases are a match to TRBD1. This CDR3 spans 13 amino acids. Germline CDR1 and CDR2: MNHEY and SVGAGI. Germline trimming cut 8 bases from V and 5 bases from J; bases unmatched to any gene: 5. The CDR3, as DNA: TGTGCCAGCCGCAAGACAGGGACCGGGGAGCTGTTTTTT. It translates to CASRKTGTGELFF.

This sequence joins TRBV24-1 and TRBJ2-5; TRBD2 aligns across 14 bases. V shed 4 bases, J shed 5 bases, and the junction held 5 bases outside the gene matches. The CDR3 length is 16 residues. Germline CDR1 and CDR2: KGHDR and SFDVKD. CDR3 amino acids: CATSDPGLAGAETQYF. The CDR3 DNA sequence: TGTGCCACCAGTGACCCGGGACTAGCGGGAGCTGAGACCCAGTACTTC.

The gene calls are TRBV3-1 (or the pseudogene TRBV3-2) and TRBJ1-6, with 8 bases fitting TRBD1. Germline V gene data show CDR1 as LGHDT and CDR2 as YNNKEL (reference sequence). Trimming cost V 2 bases and J 14 bases; bases outside gene matches: 5. This CDR3 has 13 amino acids. CDR3 loop: CASSQTSQGALHF. The CDR3, as DNA: TGTGCCAGCAGCCAAACTTCACAGGGGGCCCTCCACTTT.

This clone was seen only a few times. This chain uses TRBV18 with TRBJ2-6; the D is unclear. The CDR3 runs 17 residues. Trimming stripped 9 bases from V and 1 base from J, with 19 bases between. Germline loops: CDR1 KGHSH, CDR2 LQKENI. DNA of the CDR3: TGTGCCAGTTCCGACCGGGTTACGTTGTCTGGGGCCAACGTCCTGACTTTC. This gives the protein CASSDRVTLSGANVLTF.

The V call is TRBV6-6, the J call TRBJ2-7; D remains unclear. Trimming removed 7 bases at V and 0 bases at J, with 13 bases between. The CDR3 totals 14 residues. Per the germline V gene, CDR1 is MNHNY and CDR2 is SVGAGI (reference sequence). The CDR3 reads CASTRGSNSYEQYF. DNA for the CDR3: TGTGCCAGCACGAGAGGCAGCAACTCCTACGAGCAGTACTTC.

The chain is built from TRBV28 and TRBJ2-7; no clear D. Germline-derived CDR1 and CDR2 are MDHEN and SYDVKM. CDR3 length: 13 residues. Trimming pared 3 bases from V and 1 base from J, leaving 7 bases between. The CDR3 loop reads CASSFTPSYEQYF. CDR3 coding DNA: TGTGCCAGCAGTTTCACTCCTTCCTACGAGCAGTACTTC. The complete variable domain, with remaining parts taken from reference TRBV28 and TRBJ2-7, reads DVKVTQSSRYLVKRTGEKVFLECVQDMDHENMFWYRQDPGLGLRLIYFSYDVKMKEKGDIPEGYSVSREKKERFSLILESASTNQTSMYLCASSFTPSYEQYFGPGTRLTVT.

This clone appeared a few times. This chain connects TRBV29-1 to TRBJ1-1, with D possibly matching TRBD1 (5 bases). The V end was cut by 7 bases, the J end by 12 bases, with 30 bases between. Germline assignment: CDR1 SQVTM and CDR2 ANQGSEA. This CDR3 region has 15 residues. The CDR3 DNA reads as TGCAGCGCAAAGCGGGGCGGGGAGGCTCCGGGGGTGTCTTTCTTT. It codes for CSAKRGGEAPGVSFF.

The genes are TRBV12-5 and TRBJ1-1, with TRBD1 matching 7 bases. Losses at the gene ends were 3 bases for V and 4 bases for J; bases not matched to a gene: 11. This CDR3 spans 16 amino acids. Germline CDR1 is LGHNT and CDR2 is FRNRAP. For the CDR3, the DNA is TGTGCTAGTGGTTTTCTCAGGCAGGGGGATGTCACTGAAGCTTTCTTT. This translates into CASGFLRQGDVTEAFF.

The chain carries TRBV6-6 and TRBJ1-2; D may be TRBD1 (6 bases). Per germline, CDR1 MNHNY and CDR2 SVGAGI (reference sequence). Deletions cut 8 bases from V and 8 bases from J, with 12 bases between. The CDR3 runs to 11 residues. The CDR3, as DNA: TGTGCCAGCTACAGGGACGAAGGCTACACCTTC. It is translated as CASYRDEGYTF.

This rearrangement joins TRBV7-8 to TRBJ2-3, with 7 positions matching TRBD2. Germline V gene sequence: CDR1 SGHVS, CDR2 FQNEAQ. V dropped 0 bases and J dropped 6; count of bases not matched to a gene: 9. There are 16 residues in the CDR3. In DNA form, the CDR3 reads TGTGCCAGCAGCTTAGCTGGGGGGGGTTGGGTGGATACGCAGTATTTT. It encodes CASSLAGGGWVDTQYF.

The chain carries TRBV19 and TRBJ2-3; possible D gene TRBD2, 5 bases. The germline V gene has CDR1 LNHDA and CDR2 SQIVND (reference sequence). The CDR3 runs 14 residues. V lost 3 bases, J lost 1 base, and 8 bases lay in between. This CDR3 is CASSIGRGTDTQYF. CDR3 coding DNA: TGTGCCAGTAGTATTGGGCGGGGCACAGATACGCAGTATTTT.